These 9 T cell receptor beta chains were sequenced from one sample in a study of blood T cell repertoires in COVID-19. Produced via immunoSEQ multiplex PCR; TCRdb's table is partial and in-frame only. The data contain about 400,000 clones, 65% to 90% of them seen just once; the ten biggest clones take up around 7.4%. Sequencing used peripheral blood. The receptor set was obtained from a woman aged 60 to 75 with COVID-19, enrolled during active disease.

The chain joins TRBV7-9 to TRBJ1-1; 7 nucleotides agree with TRBD1. Losses at the gene ends were 2 bases for V and 5 bases for J; bases not matched to a gene: 20. This CDR3 comprises 19 residues. From germline, CDR1 is SEHNR and CDR2 FQNEAQ (reference sequence). CDR3 region: CASSLKARDSEAGGTEAFF. The DNA for the CDR3 is TGTGCCAGCAGCTTAAAGGCGAGGGACAGTGAGGCAGGGGGGACTGAAGCTTTCTTT.

Worth noting for this clone: At one end the junction does not follow the germline gene, possibly because of a read error. The rearrangement joins TRBV3-1 (or the pseudogene TRBV3-2) to TRBJ1-3, with a weak D call TRBD1 (6 bases). Germline V gives CDR1 LGHDT, CDR2 YNNKEL (reference sequence). The length of the CDR3 is 12 residues. The CDR3 here is CASSQDGGHLGF. The CDR3 nucleotides are TGTGCCAGCAGCCAAGATGGGGGACACCTCGGTTTT.

This clone was counted once. Here the CDR3 reads CASSQRQAEAFF. Written as DNA, the CDR3 is TGTGCCAGCAGCCAACGACAAGCTGAAGCTTTCTTT. The chain uses TRBV3-1 (or the pseudogene TRBV3-2) and TRBJ1-1; D not certain. Germline V gene lookup returns CDR1 LGHDT and CDR2 YNNKEL (reference sequence). There are 12 residues in the CDR3. V was shortened by 2 bases and J by 6 bases, with 7 bases between the two germline ends.

DNA for the CDR3: TGTGCCAGCTCACCAAGGGACAATGTTTATGGCTACACCTTC. Translated, it gives CASSPRDNVYGYTF. The chain recombines TRBV18 with TRBJ1-2, with D maybe TRBD1 (6 bases). The germline V gene has CDR1 KGHSH and CDR2 LQKENI. The CDR3 runs to 14 residues. Trimming took off 2 bases at V and 5 bases at J, with 12 bases between the two ends.

This sequence joins TRBV24-1 and TRBJ2-1, with 8 bases fitting TRBD2. Germline V CDR1 and CDR2: KGHDR, SFDVKD. The CDR3 is 16 residues long. V lost 4 bases to trimming and J lost 4 bases; unmatched junction nucleotides: 8. The CDR3 bases are TGTGCCACCAGTGAAAGTACGGGGGGGAGGTACAATGAGCAGTTCTTC. It translates to CATSESTGGRYNEQFF.

V is TRBV18 and J is TRBJ1-1, with a possible D match to TRBD1 (6 bases). Trimming shortened V by 4 bases and J by 8 bases, and 11 bases separated the two germline ends. Germline-derived CDR1 and CDR2 are KGHSH and LQKENI. The CDR3 covers 12 residues. The CDR3 DNA follows: TGTGCCAGCTCACTATCTGACAGGGAAGCTTTCTTT. It yields the protein CASSLSDREAFF.

The chain couples TRBV20-1 to TRBJ1-3, with TRBD1 matching over 8 bases. Germline trimming cut 4 bases from V and 0 bases from J; bases unmatched to any gene: 2. CDR1 DFQATT and CDR2 SNEGSKA come from the germline V gene (reference sequence). The CDR3 length is 14 residues. Here the CDR3 reads CSAIDRGSGNTIYF. The CDR3 coding sequence is TGCAGTGCTATTGACAGGGGCTCTGGAAACACCATATATTTT.

V is TRBV6-1 and J is TRBJ2-4; D perhaps matches TRBD2 (6 bases). This CDR3 is 16 amino acids long. CDR1 is MNHNS, CDR2 SASEGT, per germline. Between the trimmed V and J ends, which lost 0 bases and 2 bases, there was a span of 11 bases. CDR3 sequence (DNA): TGTGCCAGCAGTGAAGCGCAGGGACTTACCAAAAACATTCAGTACTTC. Translated, it gives CASSEAQGLTKNIQYF.

The gene calls are TRBV18 and TRBJ1-1; 8 bases are shared with TRBD1. After removal of 3 bases from V and 0 bases from J, the junction contained 6 bases not matched to a gene. This CDR3 is built from 16 residues. Germline V gene lookup returns CDR1 KGHSH and CDR2 LQKENI. The CDR3 protein is CASSPEPGQVNTEAFF. Here the CDR3 DNA reads TGTGCCAGCTCACCGGAACCGGGACAGGTGAACACTGAAGCTTTCTTT.